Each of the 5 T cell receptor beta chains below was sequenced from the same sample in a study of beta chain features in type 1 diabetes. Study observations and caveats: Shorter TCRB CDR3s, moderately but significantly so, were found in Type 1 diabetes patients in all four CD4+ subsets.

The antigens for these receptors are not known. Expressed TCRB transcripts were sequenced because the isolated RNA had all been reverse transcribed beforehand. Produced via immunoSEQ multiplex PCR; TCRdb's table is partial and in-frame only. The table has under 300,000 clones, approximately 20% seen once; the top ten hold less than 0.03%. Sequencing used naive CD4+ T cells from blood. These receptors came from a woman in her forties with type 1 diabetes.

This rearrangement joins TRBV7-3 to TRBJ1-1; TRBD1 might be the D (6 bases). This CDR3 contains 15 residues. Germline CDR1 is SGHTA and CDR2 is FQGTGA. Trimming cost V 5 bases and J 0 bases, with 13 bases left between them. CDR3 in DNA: TGTGCCAGCAGCCCCTCGGGGGGCATGAACACTGAAGCTTTCTTT. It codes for CASSPSGGMNTEAFF.

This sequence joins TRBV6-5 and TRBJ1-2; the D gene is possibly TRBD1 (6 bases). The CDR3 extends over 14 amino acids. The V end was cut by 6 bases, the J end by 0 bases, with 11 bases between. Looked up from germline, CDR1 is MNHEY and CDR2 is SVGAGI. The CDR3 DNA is TGTGCCAGCAGGATCAACAGGGCTAACTATGGCTACACCTTC. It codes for CASRINRANYGYTF.

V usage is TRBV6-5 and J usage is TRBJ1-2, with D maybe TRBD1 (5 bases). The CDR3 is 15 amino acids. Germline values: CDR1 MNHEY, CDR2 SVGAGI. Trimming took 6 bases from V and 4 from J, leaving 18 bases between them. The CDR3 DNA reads TGTGCCAGCAGGGCGGGACTTTCCCAATCCTATGGCTACACCTTC. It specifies CASRAGLSQSYGYTF.

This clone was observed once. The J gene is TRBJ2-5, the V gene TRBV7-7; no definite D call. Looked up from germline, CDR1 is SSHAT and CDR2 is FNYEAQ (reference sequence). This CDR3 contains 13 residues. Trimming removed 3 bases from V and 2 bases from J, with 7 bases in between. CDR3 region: CASSLHQQETQYF. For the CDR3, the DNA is TGTGCCAGCAGCTTGCACCAGCAAGAGACCCAGTACTTC.

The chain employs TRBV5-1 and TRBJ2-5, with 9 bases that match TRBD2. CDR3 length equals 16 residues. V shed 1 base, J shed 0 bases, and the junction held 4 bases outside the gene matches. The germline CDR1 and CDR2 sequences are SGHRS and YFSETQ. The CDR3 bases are TGCGCCAGCAGCTTGTCGGCTAGCGGGGACCAAGAGACCCAGTACTTC. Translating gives CASSLSASGDQETQYF.